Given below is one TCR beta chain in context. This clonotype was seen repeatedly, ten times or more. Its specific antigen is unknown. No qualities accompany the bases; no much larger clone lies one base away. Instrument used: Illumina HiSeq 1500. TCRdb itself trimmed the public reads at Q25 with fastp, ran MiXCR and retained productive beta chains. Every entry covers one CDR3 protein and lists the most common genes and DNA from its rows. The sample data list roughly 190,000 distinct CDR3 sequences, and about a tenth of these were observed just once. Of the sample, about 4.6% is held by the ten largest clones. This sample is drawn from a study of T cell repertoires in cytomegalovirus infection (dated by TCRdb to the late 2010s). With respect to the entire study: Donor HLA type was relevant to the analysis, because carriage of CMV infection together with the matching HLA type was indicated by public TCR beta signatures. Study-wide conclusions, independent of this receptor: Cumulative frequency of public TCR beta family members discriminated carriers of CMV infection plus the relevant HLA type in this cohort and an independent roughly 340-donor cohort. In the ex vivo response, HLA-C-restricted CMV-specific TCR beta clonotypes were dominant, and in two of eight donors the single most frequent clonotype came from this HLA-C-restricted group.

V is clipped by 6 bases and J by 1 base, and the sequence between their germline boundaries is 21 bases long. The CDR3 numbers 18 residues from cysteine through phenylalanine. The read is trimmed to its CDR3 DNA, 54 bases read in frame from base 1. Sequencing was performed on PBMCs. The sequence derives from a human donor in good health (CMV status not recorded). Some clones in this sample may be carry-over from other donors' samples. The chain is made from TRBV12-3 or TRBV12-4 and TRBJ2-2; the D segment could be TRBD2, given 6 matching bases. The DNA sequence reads TGTGCCAGCAGCTCGCGGGGATTGTTTCGGGAGAACACCGGGGAGCTGTTTTTT. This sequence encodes CASSSRGLFRENTGELFF.